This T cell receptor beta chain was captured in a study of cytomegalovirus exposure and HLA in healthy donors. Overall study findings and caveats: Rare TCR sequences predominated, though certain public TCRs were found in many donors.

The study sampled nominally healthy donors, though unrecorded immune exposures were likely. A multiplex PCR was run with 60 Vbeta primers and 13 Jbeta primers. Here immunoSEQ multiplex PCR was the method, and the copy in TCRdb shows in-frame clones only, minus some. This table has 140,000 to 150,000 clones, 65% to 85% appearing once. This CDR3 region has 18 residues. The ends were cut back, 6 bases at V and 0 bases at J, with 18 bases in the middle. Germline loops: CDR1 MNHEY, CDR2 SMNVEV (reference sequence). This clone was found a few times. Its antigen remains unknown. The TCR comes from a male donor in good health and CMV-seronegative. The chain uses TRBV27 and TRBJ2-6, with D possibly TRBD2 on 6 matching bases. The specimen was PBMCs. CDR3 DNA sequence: TGTGCCAGCAGAAGAGGGGACTCTTTTCGCTCTGGGGCCAACGTCCTGACTTTC. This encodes CASRRGDSFRSGANVLTF.